A single sample gave rise to the 16 T cell receptor delta chains below, sequenced in a study of gamma-delta T cells after stem cell transplantation. TCRdb reanalyzed the RT-PCR reads using CATT. The sample holds roughly 1,100 delta-chain clones; 2% to 2.5% are singletons and the top ten take about a third. Input material: gamma-delta T cells. The receptors shown here come from a human donor. It is not recorded whose cells these are; they may come from a transplant donor.

This clone was recorded a few times. Since a far larger clone is one base different, this is likely a read error. Other DNA sequences in this sample translate to the same CDR3. V and J are TRDV2 and TRDJ1; 9 bases match TRDD3. The CDR3 contains 19 residues. After removal of 0 bases from V and 0 bases from J, the junction contained 13 bases not matched to a gene. Germline assignment: CDR1 GEAIGNYY and CDR2 EKD. The CDR3 DNA follows: TGTGCCTGTGACACCGTCGGACTGGGGGACATCACGTACACCGATAAACTCATCTTT. Translation: CACDTVGLGDITYTDKLIF.

Details on this clone: The TCRdb record carries a much larger clone's protein, which differs from this DNA's translation at residue 13; a read error is the likely cause, and the protein listed here is the DNA translation. The chain is built from TRDV2 and TRDJ3, with 8 bases matching TRDD3. Germline CDR1 reads GEAIGNYY; CDR2 reads EKD. This CDR3 has 19 amino acids. Here the CDR3 DNA reads TGTGCCTGTGACACCCCTGGGGGACCGAGCTCCTGGGTCACCCGACAGATGTTTTTC. Residues: CACDTPGGPSSWVTRQMFF.

A few counts support this clone. This likely reflects a read error, since a far larger clone is one base away. In the same sample, other DNA sequences code for this CDR3. The V gene is TRDV2, the J gene TRDJ1, with 12 bases fitting TRDD3. Germline values: CDR1 GEAIGNYY, CDR2 EKD. CDR3 length: 19 amino acids. V trimming: 3 bases; J trimming: 1 base; junction bases outside the gene matches: 14. The CDR3 is CACDSLLGDTRGSTDKLIF. CDR3 DNA: TGTGCCTGTGACTCTCTACTGGGGGATACCAGAGGGTCCACCGATAAACTCATCTTT.

This clone was counted between two and nine times. TCRdb assigns this DNA the protein of a much larger clone, which departs from its translation at residue 14; this likely reflects a read error, and the protein shown comes from translating the DNA. The V call is TRDV2, the J call TRDJ4; TRDD3 matches 7 bases. CDR1 and CDR2 (germline): GEAIGNYY, EKD. The CDR3 contains 16 residues. The CDR3 DNA reads as TGTGCCTGTGACACGCTGGTGGGGGACGAAACCAGACCCCCGATCTTT. It yields the protein CACDTLVGDETRPPIF.

Concerning this clone itself: The protein held in TCRdb is that of a much larger clone and does not match this DNA's translation at residue 9, likely because of a read error; the protein shown is translated from the DNA. This sequence joins TRDV2 and TRDJ1; D is perhaps TRDD3 (6 bases). From germline, CDR1 is GEAIGNYY and CDR2 EKD. Trimming stripped 3 bases from V and 0 bases from J, with 22 bases between. This CDR3 spans 18 amino acids. DNA of the CDR3: TGTGCCTGTGACCCGGTAGCTGGGCGATACGGCAACACCGATAAACTCATCTTT. This codes for CACDPVAGRYGNTDKLIF.

About this clone itself: Since a far larger clone is one base different, this is likely a read error. The chain joins TRDV2 to TRDJ1; 7 nucleotides agree with TRDD3. CDR3 size: 16 residues. Per germline, CDR1 GEAIGNYY and CDR2 EKD. With 0 bases clipped from V and 3 bases from J, the junction kept 9 bases outside the gene matches. CDR3 nucleotides: TGTGCCTGTGACACCGTTGGGGGAGCAATCTCCGATAAACTCATCTTT. It yields the protein CACDTVGGAISDKLIF.

This clone was seen only a few times. This is likely an artifact of a read error, given a far larger clone one base away. Other DNA sequences in the same sample also yield this CDR3. The chain combines TRDV2 with TRDJ1; the match to TRDD3 covers 7 bases. The CDR3 sequence is 16 residues long. Trimming cost V 3 bases and J 2 bases; bases outside gene matches: 11. Germline CDR1 and CDR2: GEAIGNYY and EKD. CDR3: CACDVLGDLETDKLIF. The DNA of the CDR3 is TGTGCCTGTGACGTATTGGGGGACCTTGAAACCGATAAACTCATCTTT.

A note on this clone: A far larger clone is a single base away, which makes a read error likely. Distinct nucleotide sequences in the sample also encode this CDR3. The gene calls are TRDV2 and TRDJ1; perhaps TRDD3 as D (6 bases). Trimming took off 3 bases at V and 1 base at J, with 20 bases between the two ends. Germline-derived CDR1 and CDR2 are GEAIGNYY and EKD. The CDR3 runs to 17 residues. The CDR3 loop reads CACDVLGDQGTTDKLIF. The CDR3 coding sequence is TGTGCCTGTGACGTACTGGGAGATCAAGGGACCACCGATAAACTCATCTTT.

With regard to this clone: TCRdb attributes to this sequence the protein of a much larger clone, which differs from the DNA translation at residue 12; a read error is likely, and the protein displayed is translated from the DNA. This chain connects TRDV2 to TRDJ1; 13 nucleotides line up with TRDD3. The trim removed 3 bases at V and 0 bases at J, leaving 15 bases unmatched. The CDR3 spans 20 residues. Germline V gene data show CDR1 as GEAIGNYY and CDR2 as EKD. The CDR3, as DNA: TGTGCCTGTGACGCTTTACTGGGGGATACGCTAAGGGTTCACACCGATAAACTCATCTTT. Encoded protein: CACDALLGDTLRVHTDKLIF.

Note on this clone: A far larger clone is one base from this, pointing to a likely read error. The chain recombines TRDV2 with TRDJ1, with 7 bases that match TRDD2. The CDR3 runs 25 residues. J lost 0 bases, V lost 0 bases, and 33 bases had no gene match. Germline lookup yields CDR1 GEAIGNYY and CDR2 EKD. CDR3 nucleotide sequence: TGTGCCTGTGACACCGTATCCCCGCCCTTCCTTGGTACTAGGGGGCCCCAACGGTACACCGATAAACTCATCTTT. It yields the protein CACDTVSPPFLGTRGPQRYTDKLIF.

Points on this clone: TCRdb shows a much larger clone's protein in place of this DNA's translation, and the two differ at residue 10, likely through a read error; the protein shown is translated from the DNA. V and J are TRDV2 and TRDJ1; 8 nucleotides agree with TRDD3. This CDR3 comprises 17 residues. The junction had 18 bases not matched to a gene; V was cut back by 0 bases and J by 10 bases. Germline values: CDR1 GEAIGNYY, CDR2 EKD. For the CDR3, the DNA is TGTGCCTGTGACACCGTCGGTGGGGGATTGCCCGCGGGGTTACTCATCTTT. Its protein product is CACDTVGGGLPAGLLIF.

Worth noting for this clone: TCRdb's listed protein matches a much larger clone and diverges from this DNA's translation at residue 12, likely through a read error; the protein shown comes from the DNA. The gene calls are TRDV2 and TRDJ1; 7 bases agree with TRDD3. Germline V gene lookup returns CDR1 GEAIGNYY and CDR2 EKD. V lost 0 bases and J lost 1; bases outside the gene matches: 13. The CDR3 is made up of 18 amino acids. CDR3 nucleotides: TGTGCCTGTGACACCGTCAATTCTGGGGGGCTAGCCACCGATAAACTCATCTTT. This sequence encodes CACDTVNSGGLATDKLIF.

This clone has only a few counts. This DNA's translation and the protein TCRdb lists, from a much larger clone, do not match at residue 12, likely due to a read error; the protein shown is translated from the DNA. This sequence joins TRDV2 and TRDJ1; TRDD3 matches 11 bases. The CDR3 spans 17 residues. V lost 3 bases and J lost 3; bases outside the gene matches: 11. Per germline, CDR1 GEAIGNYY and CDR2 EKD. CDR3 nucleotide sequence: TGTGCCTGTGACGCATTGGGGGATACGGTCGGCGCCGATAAACTCATCTTT. Its translation is CACDALGDTVGADKLIF.

This clone was detected only a few times. TCRdb pairs this DNA with a much larger clone's protein that differs at residue 16, likely a read error; the protein shown was translated from the DNA. The chain recombines TRDV2 with TRDJ1; the match to TRDD3 covers 12 bases. This CDR3 spans 18 amino acids. Germline lookup yields CDR1 GEAIGNYY and CDR2 EKD. CDR3 residues: CACDYVAGGYGDTDKIIF. In DNA form, the CDR3 reads TGTGCCTGTGACTATGTGGCTGGGGGATACGGGGACACCGATAAAATCATCTTT.

This clone occurred a few times. This DNA's translation differs at residue 12 from TCRdb's protein, which comes from a much larger clone; a read error is likely, and the protein shown is translated from the DNA. In nucleotides, the CDR3 is TGTGCCTGTGACACCCCTGGGGGACCGAGCTCCTGTGACACCCGACAGATGTTTTTC. Encoded protein: CACDTPGGPSSCDTRQMFF. The genes are TRDV2 and TRDJ3, with 8 bases that match TRDD3. Germline V gene data show CDR1 as GEAIGNYY and CDR2 as EKD. This CDR3 has 19 residues.

This clone is large by share. Additional DNA sequences in this sample encode the identical CDR3. The chain employs TRDV2 and TRDJ2; the match to TRDD3 covers 13 bases. The CDR3 length is 23 residues. The germline V gene has CDR1 GEAIGNYY and CDR2 EKD. J gave up 4 bases and V 1 base, and 23 bases lay outside the gene matches. The CDR3 region has the DNA TGTGCCTGTGACACACTTCCTACGTACGCTAAACTGGGGGATACGCTAGGGACAGCACAACTCTTCTTT. Residues: CACDTLPTYAKLGDTLGTAQLFF.